This is a list of T cell receptor beta chains from one sample in a study of human T cells and chemical hapten exposure. TCRdb redid the calling of the RACE reads with MiXCR, one entry per CDR3 protein. Of about 84,000 distinct CDR3 sequences in the sample, more than 9% were seen once. Sequenced here: whole blood, sampled in connection with sensitization to the hapten diphenylcyclopropenone (DPC). The source is a woman aged 45-60 years with alopecia areata. Some clones in this sample may be carry-over from other donors' samples. Each CDR3 is given with its conserved first and last residue. The order of the fields is D gene, clone size, J gene, V gene, CDR3 DNA, CDR3 protein. The D gene is left open where the match is weak. Clone size, where shown, is once, few, many, or a class for clones that have expanded.

d_gene: .; abundance: few; j_gene: TRBJ1-3; v_gene: TRBV20-1; CDR3nt: TGCAGTGCTTACCCTGGAGCGGGAAACACCATATATTTT; CDR3aa: CSAYPGAGNTIYF
d_gene: TRBD2; abundance: many; j_gene: TRBJ2-1; v_gene: TRBV12-3/TRBV12-4; CDR3nt: TGTGCCAGCAGCTCTAGCGGGAGGGTGAATGAGCAGTTCTTC; CDR3aa: CASSSSGRVNEQFF
d_gene: .; abundance: few; j_gene: TRBJ2-7; v_gene: TRBV21-1; CDR3nt: TGTGCCAGCCCGGCGCCCTACGAGCAGTACTTC; CDR3aa: CASPAPYEQYF
d_gene: TRBD2; abundance: many; j_gene: TRBJ2-7; v_gene: TRBV3-1; CDR3nt: TGTGCCAGCAGCCCCCGGACTAGCGGGAACCACGAGCAGTACTTC; CDR3aa: CASSPRTSGNHEQYF
d_gene: .; abundance: many; j_gene: TRBJ1-1; v_gene: TRBV5-6; CDR3nt: TGTGCCAGCAGCTTGGTTGACAGATTGAACACTGAAGCTTTCTTT; CDR3aa: CASSLVDRLNTEAFF
d_gene: .; abundance: many; j_gene: TRBJ1-3; v_gene: TRBV12-3/TRBV12-4; CDR3nt: TGTGCCAGCAGTTTTCGAGAGCTCGGAAACACCATATATTTT; CDR3aa: CASSFRELGNTIYF
d_gene: .; abundance: .; j_gene: TRBJ2-1; v_gene: TRBV30; CDR3nt: TGTGCCTGGAATATCGGTAGGCACAATGAGCAGTTCTTC; CDR3aa: CAWNIGRHNEQFF
d_gene: .; abundance: few; j_gene: TRBJ2-7; v_gene: TRBV30; CDR3nt: TGTGCCTGGAGCAAGGGGGGTAGCTACGAGCAGTACTTC; CDR3aa: CAWSKGGSYEQYF
d_gene: TRBD2; abundance: many; j_gene: TRBJ2-1; v_gene: TRBV6-4; CDR3nt: TGTGCCAGCAGTGGCGGGAGCGGGAGTGGCAATGAGCAGTTCTTC; CDR3aa: CASSGGSGSGNEQFF
d_gene: TRBD1; abundance: .; j_gene: TRBJ1-1; v_gene: TRBV5-5; CDR3nt: TGTGCCAGCAGCTTACAGGGGACTGAAGCTTTCTTT; CDR3aa: CASSLQGTEAFF
d_gene: .; abundance: many; j_gene: TRBJ1-6; v_gene: TRBV7-9; CDR3nt: TGTGCCAGCAGCTTAAGTCTTTCACCCCTCCACTTT; CDR3aa: CASSLSLSPLHF
d_gene: TRBD2; abundance: .; j_gene: TRBJ2-3; v_gene: TRBV19; CDR3nt: TGTGCCAGTAGTCTGGGGGACTACTCAGCAGATACGCAGTATTTT; CDR3aa: CASSLGDYSADTQYF
d_gene: TRBD2; abundance: few; j_gene: TRBJ2-3; v_gene: TRBV5-4; CDR3nt: TGTGCCAGCAGCCCCCGACTAGCGATCGGAGATACGCAGTATTTT; CDR3aa: CASSPRLAIGDTQYF
d_gene: .; abundance: few; j_gene: TRBJ2-3; v_gene: TRBV12-3/TRBV12-4; CDR3nt: TGTGCCAGCAGTTCGGACTACACGAAAAATCCGGAGCTCACAGATACGCAGTATTTT; CDR3aa: CASSSDYTKNPELTDTQYF
d_gene: .; abundance: few; j_gene: TRBJ1-3; v_gene: TRBV9; CDR3nt: TGTGCCAGCAGTTCCGGGTCATCCACTGGAAACACCATATATTTT; CDR3aa: CASSSGSSTGNTIYF
d_gene: .; abundance: .; j_gene: TRBJ2-7; v_gene: TRBV28; CDR3nt: TGTGCCAGCAGGTTAGGGGGCTACGAGCAGTACTTC; CDR3aa: CASRLGGYEQYF
d_gene: .; abundance: .; j_gene: TRBJ1-1; v_gene: TRBV9; CDR3nt: TGTGCCAGCAGCTCCCGGGCACACTCTTTGATGAACACTGAAGCTTTCTTT; CDR3aa: CASSSRAHSLMNTEAFF
d_gene: TRBD1; abundance: .; j_gene: TRBJ2-3; v_gene: TRBV5-1; CDR3nt: TGCGCCAGCAGCCCCGGGACAGGGCCTAGCACAGATACGCAGTATTTT; CDR3aa: CASSPGTGPSTDTQYF
d_gene: TRBD1; abundance: many; j_gene: TRBJ1-2; v_gene: TRBV13; CDR3nt: TGTGCCAGCAGCGGGGGGACAGACCTCTATGGCTACACCTTC; CDR3aa: CASSGGTDLYGYTF
d_gene: TRBD2; abundance: few; j_gene: TRBJ2-7; v_gene: TRBV6-2/TRBV6-3; CDR3nt: TGTGCCAGCACCGGGCAAGCGGGAGGTCCCTACGAGCAGTACTTC; CDR3aa: CASTGQAGGPYEQYF
d_gene: .; abundance: few; j_gene: TRBJ1-2; v_gene: TRBV5-4; CDR3nt: TGTGCCAGCAGCTTGGCCTCTGGCGCCAGGGGCGCCTATGGCTACACCTTC; CDR3aa: CASSLASGARGAYGYTF
d_gene: .; abundance: few; j_gene: TRBJ1-6; v_gene: TRBV5-1; CDR3nt: TGCGCCAGCAGCTTGGAGGCCACAGGGAGCTCACCCCTCCACTTT; CDR3aa: CASSLEATGSSPLHF
d_gene: .; abundance: few; j_gene: TRBJ2-7; v_gene: TRBV30; CDR3nt: TGTGCCTGGCGACGATCACGAGACGAGCAGTACTTC; CDR3aa: CAWRRSRDEQYF
d_gene: .; abundance: many; j_gene: TRBJ1-6; v_gene: TRBV7-2; CDR3nt: TGTGCCAGCAGCTTAGGGACAGATAATTCACCCCTCCACTTT; CDR3aa: CASSLGTDNSPLHF
d_gene: .; abundance: .; j_gene: TRBJ1-1; v_gene: TRBV3-1; CDR3nt: TGTGCCAGCAGCCCCAGGTCCCGCGCTGCCACTGAAGCTTTCTTT; CDR3aa: CASSPRSRAATEAFF
d_gene: TRBD1; abundance: many; j_gene: TRBJ1-1; v_gene: TRBV4-3; CDR3nt: TGCGCCAGCAGCCGAACAGGGGGCGCAGGTGCTTTCTTT; CDR3aa: CASSRTGGAGAFF
d_gene: TRBD1; abundance: few; j_gene: TRBJ2-2; v_gene: TRBV5-6; CDR3nt: TGTGCCAGCAGCTCCCGGGACAGGGGGCGGGCCGGGGAGCTGTTTTTT; CDR3aa: CASSSRDRGRAGELFF
d_gene: TRBD2; abundance: .; j_gene: TRBJ2-1; v_gene: TRBV7-2; CDR3nt: TGTGCCAGCAGCCCACGGACTAGCGGGAGGGTTGATGAGCAGTTCTTC; CDR3aa: CASSPRTSGRVDEQFF
d_gene: .; abundance: many; j_gene: TRBJ1-5; v_gene: TRBV10-2; CDR3nt: TGCGCCAGCAGTGATCCGGGGGCAAATCAGCCCCAGCATTTT; CDR3aa: CASSDPGANQPQHF
d_gene: TRBD1; abundance: few; j_gene: TRBJ1-2; v_gene: TRBV7-2; CDR3nt: TGTGCCAGCAGCTCGCAATCACCACAGGGGGCACATAGCTATGGCTACACCTTC; CDR3aa: CASSSQSPQGAHSYGYTF
d_gene: .; abundance: few; j_gene: TRBJ1-1; v_gene: TRBV5-5; CDR3nt: TGTGCCAGCAGCTCATTGGGCAGGGAAGCTTTCTTT; CDR3aa: CASSSLGREAFF
d_gene: .; abundance: .; j_gene: TRBJ1-6; v_gene: TRBV28; CDR3nt: TGTGCCGAGAATTCACCCCTCCACTTT; CDR3aa: CAENSPLHF
d_gene: TRBD1; abundance: many; j_gene: TRBJ1-6; v_gene: TRBV2; CDR3nt: TGTGCCAGCAGCCGGGACAGGGGTTATTCACCCCTCCACTTT; CDR3aa: CASSRDRGYSPLHF
d_gene: TRBD1; abundance: few; j_gene: TRBJ2-2; v_gene: TRBV20-1; CDR3nt: TGCAGTGCTAGAGGACAGGGGCAGAACACCGGGGAGCTGTTTTTT; CDR3aa: CSARGQGQNTGELFF
d_gene: .; abundance: few; j_gene: TRBJ2-7; v_gene: TRBV12-3/TRBV12-4; CDR3nt: TGTGCCAGCACTTCTCGTCAGGGATCCCCCTACGAGCAGTACTTC; CDR3aa: CASTSRQGSPYEQYF
d_gene: TRBD1; abundance: few; j_gene: TRBJ2-5; v_gene: TRBV20-1; CDR3nt: TGCAGTGCTAGAGATCCCATCGCAGGGGGCATAGAGACCCAGTACTTC; CDR3aa: CSARDPIAGGIETQYF
d_gene: TRBD1; abundance: many; j_gene: TRBJ2-2; v_gene: TRBV19; CDR3nt: TGTGCCAGTAGTCGACAGGGGGCCGGGGAGCTGTTTTTT; CDR3aa: CASSRQGAGELFF
d_gene: .; abundance: few; j_gene: TRBJ2-7; v_gene: TRBV3-1; CDR3nt: TGTGCCAGCAGCACCCCCCCCGGGACACCAAACTTC; CDR3aa: CASSTPPGTPNF
d_gene: .; abundance: few; j_gene: TRBJ2-7; v_gene: TRBV2; CDR3nt: TGTGCCAGCAAGTGGTACGAGCAGTACTTC; CDR3aa: CASKWYEQYF
d_gene: .; abundance: many; j_gene: TRBJ1-2; v_gene: TRBV12-3/TRBV12-4; CDR3nt: TGTGCCAGCAGTCGGGATGCCGGTGGCTACACCTTC; CDR3aa: CASSRDAGGYTF
d_gene: .; abundance: .; j_gene: TRBJ1-6; v_gene: TRBV28; CDR3nt: TGTGCCAGCAGGGATAATTCACCCCTCCACTTT; CDR3aa: CASRDNSPLHF
d_gene: TRBD1; abundance: few; j_gene: TRBJ2-2; v_gene: TRBV19; CDR3nt: TGTGCCAGTAGTATACAGGGGGACACCGGGGAGCTGTTTTTT; CDR3aa: CASSIQGDTGELFF
d_gene: .; abundance: .; j_gene: TRBJ1-2; v_gene: TRBV7-8; CDR3nt: TGTGCCAGCAGCCAAGAGCGGGACTATGGCTACACCTTC; CDR3aa: CASSQERDYGYTF
d_gene: .; abundance: .; j_gene: TRBJ2-3; v_gene: TRBV14; CDR3nt: TGTGCCAGCAGCCAAGATGGGCGGAGCACAGATACGCAGTATTTT; CDR3aa: CASSQDGRSTDTQYF
d_gene: .; abundance: .; j_gene: TRBJ2-7; v_gene: TRBV20-1; CDR3nt: TGCAGTGCTAGAGATGTTAGCGTGGGATTCTACGAGCAGTACTTC; CDR3aa: CSARDVSVGFYEQYF
d_gene: TRBD1; abundance: many; j_gene: TRBJ1-3; v_gene: TRBV29-1; CDR3nt: TGCAGCGTTGCGGCAGGGGGCACTGGAAACACCATATATTTT; CDR3aa: CSVAAGGTGNTIYF
d_gene: .; abundance: many; j_gene: TRBJ2-7; v_gene: TRBV5-1; CDR3nt: TGCGCCAGCAGCTTGGGACCGGACTCCTACGAGCAGTACTTC; CDR3aa: CASSLGPDSYEQYF
d_gene: TRBD1; abundance: .; j_gene: TRBJ2-7; v_gene: TRBV20-1; CDR3nt: TGCAGTGCTAGTGAACTCGGACAGGGTTGGACCAAACTAAGCTACGAGCAGTACTTC; CDR3aa: CSASELGQGWTKLSYEQYF
d_gene: TRBD1; abundance: .; j_gene: TRBJ2-6; v_gene: TRBV27; CDR3nt: TGTGCCAGCAGTCGCCCGCGGACAGGGGGGGTTTACAACGTCCTGACTTTC; CDR3aa: CASSRPRTGGVYNVLTF
d_gene: .; abundance: .; j_gene: TRBJ2-2; v_gene: TRBV4-3; CDR3nt: TGCGCCAGCAGCCAAGATCAGGCAGCCACCGGGGAGCTGTTTTTT; CDR3aa: CASSQDQAATGELFF
d_gene: TRBD2; abundance: few; j_gene: TRBJ2-7; v_gene: TRBV5-4; CDR3nt: TGTGCCAGCAGCCCCGGACTAGCGGGAGGGCCGCAGTACTTC; CDR3aa: CASSPGLAGGPQYF
d_gene: .; abundance: .; j_gene: TRBJ1-1; v_gene: TRBV29-1; CDR3nt: TGCAGCGGCAGGGCAGAAACTGAAGCTTTCTTT; CDR3aa: CSGRAETEAFF
d_gene: .; abundance: few; j_gene: TRBJ2-5; v_gene: TRBV2; CDR3nt: TGTGCCAGCGTTGCAGCGCAAGAGACCCAGTACTTC; CDR3aa: CASVAAQETQYF
d_gene: TRBD1; abundance: .; j_gene: TRBJ2-2; v_gene: TRBV7-7; CDR3nt: TGTGCCAGCAGCCGGACAGGGGGCATCCAGAACACCGGGGAGCTGTTTTTT; CDR3aa: CASSRTGGIQNTGELFF
d_gene: .; abundance: few; j_gene: TRBJ1-1; v_gene: TRBV20-1; CDR3nt: TGCAGTGCTAGAGAGGGAGGGGTGGACACTGAAGCTTTCTTT; CDR3aa: CSAREGGVDTEAFF
d_gene: TRBD1; abundance: many; j_gene: TRBJ1-4; v_gene: TRBV6-5; CDR3nt: TGTGCCAGCAGTTCGCGGACAGGGGAACTGTTTTTT; CDR3aa: CASSSRTGELFF
d_gene: .; abundance: many; j_gene: TRBJ2-2; v_gene: TRBV5-1; CDR3nt: TGCGCCAGCAGACAGGTCGCGAACACCGGGGAGCTGTTTTTT; CDR3aa: CASRQVANTGELFF
d_gene: .; abundance: few; j_gene: TRBJ1-1; v_gene: TRBV3-1; CDR3nt: TGTGCCAGCAGCCAAGAAAGCGTGAACACTGAAGCTTTCTTT; CDR3aa: CASSQESVNTEAFF
d_gene: TRBD1; abundance: many; j_gene: TRBJ1-6; v_gene: TRBV20-1; CDR3nt: TGCAGTGCTATTGGGACAGGGGTTAATTCACCCCTCCACTTT; CDR3aa: CSAIGTGVNSPLHF
d_gene: .; abundance: .; j_gene: TRBJ2-7; v_gene: TRBV11-2; CDR3nt: TGTGCCAGCAGCCAGACTAGACTCGAGCAGTACTTC; CDR3aa: CASSQTRLEQYF